This T cell receptor (beta chain) was sequenced in a study of CD8 T cells in ankylosing spondylitis. The CDR3 spans 15 residues. The V gene lost 1 base and the J gene lost 0 bases, with 8 bases spanning the gap. CDR1 SGHRS and CDR2 YFSETQ come from the germline V gene. By quantitative 5'-RACE with molecular barcodes, the TCR beta libraries were made. MiXCR, applied by TCRdb to the 5' RACE reads, yields one record per CDR3 protein. The sample includes 150,000 to 200,000 distinct CDR3 sequences, about 20% seen only once; the top ten take approximately 4%. This clonotype has ten or more counts. Its specificity is unknown. Study outcomes and limitations: Disease-associated clones were CD8+ and fairly uncommon in peripheral blood. Characteristic, it appeared, of ankylosing spondylitis blood was a TCR beta motif of roughly 8 highly homologous variants. The authors reported significant enrichment of disease-linked clones in matched ankylosing spondylitis synovial fluid.

The TCR sequence derives from a male donor aged 10-29 years with ankylosing spondylitis or in good health (not recorded which). The chain links TRBV5-1 to TRBJ1-3; D is uncertain. Sequencing used blood, either unsorted or a sorted T cell fraction (not recorded which). CDR3 nucleotide sequence: TGCGCCAGCAGCTTGTGGACGGCCTCTGGAAACACCATATATTTT. Amino acid sequence: CASSLWTASGNTIYF.